This T cell receptor (beta chain) was sequenced during a study of blood T cell repertoires in COVID-19. Background on the study: T cells, B-cell-depleted T cells, or PBMCs provided the cDNA or gDNA that served as material.

This CDR3 is built from 15 residues. The germline V gene has CDR1 SGHKS and CDR2 YYEKEE (reference sequence). V lost 1 base and J lost 3; bases outside the gene matches: 6. A Seattle source enrolled patients during active infection and followed them longitudinally. Per the original methods: Nucleated cell counts were estimated from reference gene primer amplification. Profiling relied on immunoSEQ multiplex PCR, and the TCRdb table lists in-frame clones only, not all of them. V, J and clone size are taken as reported in that table, and D and trimming were inferred from the DNA itself. Of around 160,000 clones listed, around 85% are singletons.

The source material was peripheral blood. V and J are TRBV5-5 and TRBJ2-7; 8 nucleotides align to TRBD2. This receptor was obtained from a woman aged 55-70 years with COVID-19, enrolled during active disease. In DNA form, the CDR3 reads TGTGCCAGCAGCTTGTCCCCCGGGACTAGCTACGAGCAGTACTTC. Its translation: CASSLSPGTSYEQYF.